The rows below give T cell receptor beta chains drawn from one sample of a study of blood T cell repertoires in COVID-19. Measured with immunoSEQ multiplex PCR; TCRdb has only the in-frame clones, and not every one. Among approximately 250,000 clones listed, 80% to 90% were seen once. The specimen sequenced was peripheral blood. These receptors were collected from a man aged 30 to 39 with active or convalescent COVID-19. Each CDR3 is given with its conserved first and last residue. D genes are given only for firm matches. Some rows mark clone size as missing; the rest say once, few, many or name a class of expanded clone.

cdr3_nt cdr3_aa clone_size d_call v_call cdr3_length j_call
TGTGCCAGCAGCCCCGGGGGAGGACTAGCGGACGCCTACAATGAGCAGTTCTTC CASSPGGGLADAYNEQFF - TRBD2 TRBV27 18 TRBJ2-1
TGTGCCTGGAGTGTCACAGGGTACTATGGCTACACCTTC CAWSVTGYYGYTF - - TRBV30 13 TRBJ1-2
TGCGCCAGCAGCTTGACAGGAGATAACTACGAGCAGTACTTC CASSLTGDNYEQYF - - TRBV5-1 14 TRBJ2-7
TGTGCCTGGACCAGAAAGCGGGATGAAGCTTTCTTT CAWTRKRDEAFF few - TRBV30 12 TRBJ1-1
TGTGCCAGCCAGGGACTAAACCAAGAGACCCAGTACTTC CASQGLNQETQYF - TRBD2 TRBV19 13 TRBJ2-5
TGTGCCAGCAGCTTAGACAGGGCGGCTAATGAAAAACTGTTTTTT CASSLDRAANEKLFF few TRBD1 TRBV5-4 15 TRBJ1-4
TGTGCCAGCAGCTTATGGAGGGAGACCCAGTACTTC CASSLWRETQYF - - TRBV12-3/TRBV12-4 12 TRBJ2-5
TGTGCCAGTAGTAGACAGACAAATCAGCCCCAGCATTTT CASSRQTNQPQHF - - TRBV19 13 TRBJ1-5
TGTGCCAGCAGCTTAGAGGAGGGGTTGGAGACCCAGTACTTC CASSLEEGLETQYF - - TRBV11-1 14 TRBJ2-5
TGTGCCAGCAGTTCACAGCTGGCCAATTCACCCCTCCACTTT CASSSQLANSPLHF - - TRBV6-5 14 TRBJ1-6
TGCAGCGTTGAAGAGGGCGGGGCGTCTAATGAAAAACTGTTTTTT CSVEEGGASNEKLFF - - TRBV29-1 15 TRBJ1-4
TGTGCCAGCAGCGGGACTAGCGGGGATAGCGAGCAGTACTTC CASSGTSGDSEQYF few TRBD2 TRBV5-4 14 TRBJ2-7
TGTGCCAGCAGCTCGTACGGGACAGGGAGACCCTACGAGCAGTACTTC CASSSYGTGRPYEQYF - - TRBV21-1 16 TRBJ2-7
TGTGCCAGCAGCTCGGAGGGGGCGGAATCACCCCTCCACTTT CASSSEGAESPLHF - TRBD1 TRBV5-6 14 TRBJ1-6
TGTGCCAGCAGCTTACGATCGGACAGGGAAAGGGGGGCTTTCTTT CASSLRSDRERGAFF - TRBD1 TRBV11-2 15 TRBJ1-1
TGTGCCAGCAGCCCAGGGGACAGGGGGCGGGATGGCTACACCTTC CASSPGDRGRDGYTF - TRBD1 TRBV7-8 15 TRBJ1-2
TGTGCCAGCAGCCAGGACAGTCTTGGGCAGTACTTC CASSQDSLGQYF - - TRBV7-9 12 TRBJ2-7
TGCGCCAGCAGCCAACATATCGGAGCGGATACGCAGTATTTT CASSQHIGADTQYF - - TRBV4-1 14 TRBJ2-3
TGCGCCAGCAGTGCAGGGGGGTGGAGAGCCAATCAGCCCCAGCATTTT CASSAGGWRANQPQHF - TRBD1 TRBV10-2 16 TRBJ1-5
TGTGCCAGCTCACCACCCAGCGAGCATTACGAGCAGTACTTC CASSPPSEHYEQYF - - TRBV18 14 TRBJ2-7
TGTGCCAGTATGGGCCCTCTCTACAATGAGCAGTTCTTC CASMGPLYNEQFF - - TRBV19 13 TRBJ2-1
TGTGCCAGCAGCACTTGGACAGGGACCGGCTACACCTTC CASSTWTGTGYTF - TRBD1 TRBV9 13 TRBJ1-2
TGTGCCAGCAGCTTATTAGAGGGGGACGGGCTGTTTTTT CASSLLEGDGLFF - - TRBV7-8 13 TRBJ2-2
TGTGCCTGGATGACCGGGACAGGGGGAAACACCATATATTTT CAWMTGTGGNTIYF - TRBD1 TRBV30 14 TRBJ1-3
TGTGCCAGAAGCTTGGAAGGTGTGGGCAGGGGGCCGTATGGCTACACCTTC CARSLEGVGRGPYGYTF - TRBD1 TRBV5-3 17 TRBJ1-2
TGTGCCAGCAGCTTGGACGTCGCGAACTACGAGCAGTACTTC CASSLDVANYEQYF - - TRBV5-6 14 TRBJ2-7
TGTGCCAGCAGCCAGGGACAGGGAATCTACGAGCAGTACTTC CASSQGQGIYEQYF - TRBD1 TRBV7-2 14 TRBJ2-7
TGTGCCAGCAGTGGTACTCTAGCGATACCCACAGATACGCAGTATTTT CASSGTLAIPTDTQYF - - TRBV2 16 TRBJ2-3
TGTGCCAGCAACCAAGCGGGGACGACCTACGAGCAGTACTTC CASNQAGTTYEQYF - TRBD2 TRBV6-4 14 TRBJ2-7
TGTGCCAGCAGTGCGCTAAGCTCTGGAAACACCATATATTTT CASSALSSGNTIYF few - TRBV27 14 TRBJ1-3
TGTGCCAGTAGGGTGGGGAGTGGGGCCGGGGAGCTGTTTTTT CASRVGSGAGELFF once - TRBV19 14 TRBJ2-2
TGTGCCTGGAGCTACTCTCATCAGCCCCAGCATTTT CAWSYSHQPQHF - - TRBV30 12 TRBJ1-5
TGTGCCAGCAGTCGATATCTGACTGATTCGGGCACTGAAGCTTTCTTT CASSRYLTDSGTEAFF - - TRBV6-2/TRBV6-3 16 TRBJ1-1
TGTGCCAGCAAATTAGCAGGGACAGGGGGCTACGAGCAGTACTTC CASKLAGTGGYEQYF - TRBD1 TRBV2 15 TRBJ2-7
TGTGCCAGCGGTCAGGGTAGCTCCTATAATTCACCCCTCCACTTT CASGQGSSYNSPLHF - - TRBV6-5 15 TRBJ1-6
TGTGCCAGCAGCCAACACGGACTAGCGGGGGGGCGGGACACAGATACGCAGTATTTT CASSQHGLAGGRDTDTQYF - TRBD2 TRBV3-1/TRBV3-2 19 TRBJ2-3
TGTGCCAGCAGCTTGTGGTCGAGCGGGGGTACGGCGGATGAGCAGTTCTTC CASSLWSSGGTADEQFF - TRBD2 TRBV5-4 17 TRBJ2-1
TGCGCCAGCAGCGCAGCGTCCACAGGGACCTCTGGAAACACCATATATTTT CASSAASTGTSGNTIYF - - TRBV5-1 17 TRBJ1-3
TGTGCCAGCAGCCCTGGGACAGGGGCCTTGGGTGAGCAGTACTTC CASSPGTGALGEQYF - TRBD1 TRBV5-8 15 TRBJ2-7
TGTGCCAGCAGCCCGGGGGGGGGCACCATATATTTT CASSPGGGTIYF - - TRBV6-6 12 TRBJ1-3
TGTGCCAGCAATAGACAACAGAACACCGGGGAGCTGTTTTTT CASNRQQNTGELFF - - TRBV6-5 14 TRBJ2-2
TGTGCCAGCAGCGGGACTAGAATGTACACCGGGGAGCTGTTTTTT CASSGTRMYTGELFF - TRBD2 TRBV6-5 15 TRBJ2-2